This T cell receptor beta chain was recovered during a study of molecular identifiers for immune sequencing clone quantification. Listed TCR primers, together with previously described methods, were used for the bulk TCR libraries. TCRdb called the PCR reads again in MiXCR, with one record for every CDR3 protein. Of 400,000 to 600,000 distinct CDR3 sequences listed, around 23% are singletons. The V gene's germline CDR1 is LNHDA and CDR2 SQIVND (reference sequence). The CDR3 extends over 15 amino acids. Trimming at V came to 3 bases and at J to 6 bases, leaving 6 bases not matched to a gene. This clonotype has only a few counts.

What was sequenced was naive CD8+ T cells from blood, with Jurkat cell RNA spiked in. Subset specified: FACS-sorted CD8+CD4-CCR7+CD45RA+ naive T cells. The rearrangement uses TRBV19 and TRBJ2-1; 9 nucleotides line up with TRBD1. This receptor was identified in a human donor in good health. Some libraries in this study had Jurkat cell RNA spiked in. CDR3 sequence reads: CASSIAGTGFNEQFF. CDR3 DNA sequence: TGTGCCAGTAGTATTGCCGGGACAGGGTTCAATGAGCAGTTCTTC.